This T cell receptor (beta chain) was obtained from a study of T-cell reconstitution after alpha-beta-depleted transplantation in children. CDR1 is LNHNV, CDR2 YYDKDF, per germline (reference sequence). V was pared by 9 bases and J by 6 bases, with 21 bases between. The CDR3 spans 15 residues. For TCRbeta, the library was prepared with unique molecular identifiers. Each CDR3 protein is one row after TCRdb ran MiXCR on the PCR reads. Of some 530,000 distinct CDR3 sequences listed, roughly an eighth are singletons. The material was PBMCs from the stem cell graft donor, obtained from the stem cell graft. The receptor comes from a human donor who donated a stem cell graft to a child with combined immunodeficiency. The rearrangement links TRBV15 to TRBJ2-1; TRBD1 or TRBD2 may be the D gene (5 bases each). For the CDR3, the DNA is TGTGCCACACGTCTTTGGGGGAGTAAGGCCAATGAGCAGTTCTTC. Translation: CATRLWGSKANEQFF.